Following are 14 T cell receptor beta chains from one sample sequenced in a study of blood T cell repertoires in COVID-19. Profiling relied on immunoSEQ multiplex PCR, and the TCRdb table lists in-frame clones only, not all of them. This table holds a few hundred thousand clones, around 90% found once. Sequenced sample: PBMCs or T cells enriched from blood (not recorded which). The receptors originated from a woman in her 30s who had recovered from COVID-19.

The chain recombines TRBV5-4 with TRBJ1-6; unclear D gene. The V and J ends lost 5 bases and 0 bases respectively, with 12 bases between them. CDR1 is SGHNT, CDR2 YYREEE, per germline (reference sequence). CDR3 length: 16 amino acids. In nucleotides, the CDR3 is TGTGCCAGCAGACCCGAGGGTGCCTCCTATAATTCACCCCTCCACTTT. Translated, it gives CASRPEGASYNSPLHF.

The chain combines TRBV28 with TRBJ2-7, with 7 bases aligning to TRBD1. After removal of 7 bases from V and 5 bases from J, the junction contained 14 bases not matched to a gene. The CDR3 has 15 residues. Germline assignment: CDR1 MDHEN and CDR2 SYDVKM. This chain's CDR3 is CASNPADRLIHEQYF. In nucleotides, the CDR3 is TGTGCCAGCAATCCCGCGGACAGGTTGATCCACGAGCAGTACTTC.

J is TRBJ1-1 and V is TRBV28; D not resolved. V lost 5 bases and J 2 bases, leaving 18 bases between the germline ends. Germline V gives CDR1 MDHEN, CDR2 SYDVKM. The CDR3 runs 16 residues. The CDR3 DNA follows: TGTGCCAGCAGTCCGGTCCTCTTTCGGGTTAACACTGAAGCTTTCTTT. This sequence encodes CASSPVLFRVNTEAFF.

V gene TRBV4-1 combines with J gene TRBJ1-2, with 7 bases identical to TRBD1. V shed 4 bases, J shed 1 base, and the junction held 6 bases outside the gene matches. Germline CDR1 and CDR2: MGHRA and YSYEKL. This CDR3 comprises 15 residues. The CDR3 DNA reads TGCGCCAGCAGCCCCGTGGGACAGCTTAACTATGGCTACACCTTC. This encodes CASSPVGQLNYGYTF.

V usage is TRBV6-2 or TRBV6-3 and J usage is TRBJ1-1; no reliable D call. The CDR3 sequence is 14 residues long. Germline V gene lookup returns CDR1 MNHEY and CDR2 SVGEGT. Trimming stripped 6 bases from V and 0 bases from J, with 11 bases between. CDR3 in DNA: TGTGCCAGCAGCCGGGCCCCCCTGAACACTGAAGCTTTCTTT. This codes for CASSRAPLNTEAFF.

The chain uses TRBV18 and TRBJ1-4, with D possibly being TRBD1 (6 bases). The CDR3 totals 15 residues. Trimming left V 4 bases short and J 0 bases short, with 9 bases between. The germline CDR1 and CDR2 sequences are KGHSH and LQKENI. CDR3 in amino acids: CASSRSGATNEKLFF. The CDR3 nucleotides are TGTGCCAGCTCACGATCAGGGGCAACTAATGAAAAACTGTTTTTT.

The chain is built from TRBV5-1 and TRBJ1-2; 9 bases fit TRBD1. CDR3 length equals 14 residues. Germline trimming cut 5 bases from V and 6 bases from J; bases unmatched to any gene: 8. In germline, CDR1 is SGHRS, CDR2 YFSETQ. Written as DNA, the CDR3 is TGCGCCAGCAGTGCCGACAGGGGGGTACATGGCTACACCTTC. Its translation is CASSADRGVHGYTF.

J is TRBJ1-5 and V is TRBV30, with 8 bases matching TRBD1. Germline V gene lookup returns CDR1 GTSNPN and CDR2 SVGIG (reference sequence). The length of the CDR3 is 14 residues. The V gene end was trimmed by 3 bases and the J gene end by 1 base; junction bases not matched to a gene: 2. CDR3 in amino acids: CAWRGTGSNQPQHF. The CDR3 bases are TGTGCCTGGAGAGGGACAGGAAGCAATCAGCCCCAGCATTTT.

V and J are TRBV19 and TRBJ1-5; D gene uncertain. This CDR3 spans 16 amino acids. Germline CDR1 reads LNHDA; CDR2 reads SQIVND (reference sequence). Between the trimmed V and J ends, which lost 5 bases and 3 bases, there was a span of 17 bases. CDR3 coding DNA: TGTGCCAGTAGTTCTTACGGCAGGAGGTACAATCAGCCCCAGCATTTT. It specifies CASSSYGRRYNQPQHF. Together with reference TRBV19 and TRBJ1-5, the CDR3 gives the full variable domain: DGGITQSPKYLFRKEGQNVTLSCEQNLNHDAMYWYRQDPGQGLRLIYYSQIVNDFQKGDIAEGYSVSREKKESFPLTVTSAQKNPTAFYLCASSSYGRRYNQPQHFGDGTRLSIL.

The chain has TRBV5-4 and TRBJ1-1, with TRBD1 matching 8 bases. The CDR3 is made up of 14 amino acids. J was trimmed by 6 bases and V by 0 bases; bases with no gene match: 4. Germline loops: CDR1 SGHNT, CDR2 YYREEE (reference sequence). CDR3 coding DNA: TGTGCCAGCAGCTTGGACCAGGGGGCCGCTGAAGCTTTCTTT. Translating gives CASSLDQGAAEAFF. The whole variable domain, remainder taken from reference TRBV5-4 and TRBJ1-1, is ETGVTQSPTHLIKTRGQQVTLRCSSQSGHNTVSWYQQALGQGPQFIFQYYREEENGRGNFPPRFSGLQFPNYSSELNVNALELDDSALYLCASSLDQGAAEAFFGQGTRLTVV.

The chain carries TRBV7-6 and TRBJ2-4; 11 bases map to TRBD2. Germline V CDR1 and CDR2: SGHVS, FNYEAQ. V shed 2 bases, J shed 8 bases, and the junction held 5 bases outside the gene matches. This CDR3 has 15 residues. The CDR3 is CASSLTSGRFDIQYF. CDR3 sequence (DNA): TGTGCCAGCAGCTTAACTAGCGGGAGATTTGACATTCAGTACTTC.

This clone was seen once. The chain employs TRBV15 and TRBJ2-1; the match to TRBD2 covers 10 bases. There are 14 residues in the CDR3. Germline V lookup: CDR1 LNHNV, CDR2 YYDKDF (reference sequence). Trimming took 8 bases from V and 5 from J; bases not matched to a gene: 6. CDR3: CATAPSGGNNEQFF. DNA for the CDR3: TGTGCCACCGCGCCTAGCGGGGGCAACAATGAGCAGTTCTTC.

The chain couples TRBV28 to TRBJ2-3; maybe TRBD1 (6 bases). Germline assignment: CDR1 MDHEN and CDR2 SYDVKM. Trimming took off 8 bases at V and 2 bases at J, with 14 bases between the two ends. The CDR3 totals 14 residues. The CDR3 is CASLTDSPTDTQYF. The CDR3 DNA reads as TGTGCCAGCCTGACGGACAGTCCCACAGATACGCAGTATTTT.

V is TRBV6-2 or TRBV6-3 and J is TRBJ1-1; D might be TRBD1 (6 bases). The CDR3 extends over 14 amino acids. CDR1 MNHEY and CDR2 SVGEGT come from the germline V gene. The V gene lost 5 bases and the J gene lost 8 bases, with 18 bases spanning the gap. The CDR3, as DNA: TGTGCCAGCAGTGTCCCCGGGACACCCATGGAAGCTTTCTTT. Residues: CASSVPGTPMEAFF.